These 12 T cell receptor beta chains were all obtained from the same sample, sequenced in a study of cytomegalovirus exposure and HLA in healthy donors. PCR primers comprised 60 Vbeta and 13 Jbeta primers. Sequencing used immunoSEQ multiplex PCR; TCRdb keeps in-frame clones, though not all of them. The sample lists around 140,000 clones; approximately 82% were seen once. Sequenced: PBMCs. The origin of the receptors is a woman in her thirties or forties in good health and CMV-seronegative.

This chain joins TRBV9 and TRBJ1-1, with D tentatively TRBD1 (6 bases). From germline, CDR1 is SGDLS and CDR2 YYNGEE. The V and J ends lost 0 bases and 12 bases respectively, with 12 bases between them. The CDR3 runs to 12 residues. The CDR3 sequence: CASSVGGGLTFF. The CDR3 bases are TGTGCCAGCAGCGTAGGGGGGGGCTTGACTTTCTTT.

V gene TRBV5-1 combines with J gene TRBJ1-4; a weak D match, TRBD1 (6 bases). CDR1 is SGHRS and CDR2 is YFSETQ in the germline V gene. This CDR3 comprises 16 residues. The V end lost 7 bases, the J end lost 3 bases, and 19 bases lay between the germline ends. The CDR3 DNA reads TGCGCCAGCTCAACGGGACACAGTTCTTCTAATGAAAAACTGTTTTTT. Translated: CASSTGHSSSNEKLFF.

The V gene is TRBV28, the J gene TRBJ2-7; 8 nucleotides agree with TRBD1. Trimming took 10 bases from V and 1 from J; bases not matched to a gene: 6. Germline loops: CDR1 MDHEN, CDR2 SYDVKM. The CDR3 is 13 residues long. Here the CDR3 reads CATGQGLSYEQYF. DNA of the CDR3: TGTGCCACCGGACAGGGATTGTCCTACGAGCAGTACTTC.

The chain has TRBV5-1 and TRBJ2-3; 10 nucleotides align to TRBD2. CDR3 size: 15 residues. CDR1 is SGHRS and CDR2 is YFSETQ in the germline V gene. With 7 bases clipped from V and 2 bases from J, the junction kept 7 bases outside the gene matches. The CDR3 DNA follows: TGCGCCAGCGGTACTAGCGGGAAATTCACAGATACGCAGTATTTT. Protein product: CASGTSGKFTDTQYF.

The chain carries TRBV11-2 and TRBJ1-5; D not resolved. Looked up from germline, CDR1 is SGHAT and CDR2 is FQNNGV. The length of the CDR3 is 15 residues. V was pared by 2 bases and J by 6 bases, with 14 bases between. CDR3 amino acids: CASSLLGLRGQPQHF. In nucleotides, the CDR3 is TGTGCCAGCAGCTTACTCGGGTTACGGGGTCAGCCCCAGCATTTT. Filled out from reference TRBV11-2 and TRBJ1-5, the complete variable domain reads EAGVAQSPRYKIIEKRQSVAFWCNPISGHATLYWYQQILGQGPKLLIQFQNNGVVDDSQLPKDRFSAERLKGVDSTLKIQPAKLEDSAVYLCASSLLGLRGQPQHFGDGTRLSIL.

The V gene is TRBV29-1, the J gene TRBJ2-1; the match to TRBD2 covers 7 bases. This CDR3 has 15 residues. After removal of 8 bases from V and 5 bases from J, the junction contained 15 bases not matched to a gene. The germline CDR1 and CDR2 sequences are SQVTM and ANQGSEA. The CDR3 here is CSSASRLALHNEQFF. The CDR3 nucleotides are TGCAGCTCAGCCTCTCGACTAGCTTTACACAATGAGCAGTTCTTC.

V gene TRBV5-1 combines with J gene TRBJ2-7; no clear D. Germline V gene sequence: CDR1 SGHRS, CDR2 YFSETQ. The length of the CDR3 is 13 residues. The V end was cut by 4 bases, the J end by 6 bases, with 14 bases between. The CDR3 DNA reads as TGCGCCAGCAGCCCGGCGGTAGCTCGCGAGCAGTACTTC. Translated: CASSPAVAREQYF.

This chain connects TRBV9 to TRBJ1-3; D perhaps matches TRBD1 (6 bases). The CDR3 loop spans 13 amino acids. Per germline, CDR1 SGDLS and CDR2 YYNGEE. V lost 0 bases, J lost 10 bases, and 11 bases lay in between. This chain's CDR3 is CASSVDREGTIYF. Here the CDR3 DNA reads TGTGCCAGCAGCGTAGACAGGGAGGGGACCATATATTTT.

The chain couples TRBV7-3 to TRBJ2-1, with TRBD2 matching 8 bases. This CDR3 comprises 14 residues. J lost 7 bases, V lost 3 bases, and 5 bases had no gene match. Germline lookup yields CDR1 SGHTA and CDR2 FQGTGA. In DNA form, the CDR3 reads TGTGCCAGCAGCTTTCTAGCGGGCGGGAATGAGCAGTTCTTC. It yields the protein CASSFLAGGNEQFF.

V usage is TRBV28 and J usage is TRBJ1-4, with 10 bases matching TRBD1. CDR1 is MDHEN and CDR2 is SYDVKM in the germline V gene. This CDR3 region has 14 residues. Trimming removed 4 bases from V and 7 bases from J; junction bases left unmatched: 3. The CDR3 reads CASSSGTGVEKLFF. DNA for the CDR3: TGTGCCAGCAGTTCCGGGACAGGGGTTGAAAAACTGTTTTTT.

The chain combines TRBV6-1 with TRBJ2-3; D is uncertain. CDR1 and CDR2 (germline): MNHNS, SASEGT. Trimming cost V 0 bases and J 5 bases, with 9 bases left between them. The CDR3 runs 14 residues. The CDR3 bases are TGTGCCAGCAGTGAAGCCCCAACAATAGATACGCAGTATTTT. This encodes CASSEAPTIDTQYF.

The J gene is TRBJ2-2, the V gene TRBV5-4; a possible D gene is TRBD2 (5 bases). CDR3 length: 12 residues. The germline gives CDR1 SGHNT, CDR2 YYREEE (reference sequence). V was cut by 2 bases and J by 6 bases, with 5 bases left in between. The CDR3 reads CASSFGAGELFF. Written as DNA, the CDR3 is TGTGCCAGCAGCTTCGGGGCCGGGGAGCTGTTTTTT.